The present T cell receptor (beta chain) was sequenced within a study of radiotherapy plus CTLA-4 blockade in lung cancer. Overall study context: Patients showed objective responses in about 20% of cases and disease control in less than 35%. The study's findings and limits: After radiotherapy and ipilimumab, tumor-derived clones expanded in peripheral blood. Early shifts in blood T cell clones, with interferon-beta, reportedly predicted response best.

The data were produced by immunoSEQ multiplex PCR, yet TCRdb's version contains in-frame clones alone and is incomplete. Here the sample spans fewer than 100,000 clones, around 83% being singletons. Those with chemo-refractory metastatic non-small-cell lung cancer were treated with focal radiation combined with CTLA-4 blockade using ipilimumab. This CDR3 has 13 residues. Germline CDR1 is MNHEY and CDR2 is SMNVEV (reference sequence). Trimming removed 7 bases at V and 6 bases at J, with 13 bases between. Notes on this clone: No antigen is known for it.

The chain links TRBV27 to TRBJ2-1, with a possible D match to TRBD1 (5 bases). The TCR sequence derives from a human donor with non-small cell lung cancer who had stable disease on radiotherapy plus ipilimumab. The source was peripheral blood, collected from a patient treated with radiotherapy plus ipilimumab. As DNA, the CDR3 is TGTGCCAGCAAAAGTAAGGGGCTCAATGAGCAGTTCTTC. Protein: CASKSKGLNEQFF.